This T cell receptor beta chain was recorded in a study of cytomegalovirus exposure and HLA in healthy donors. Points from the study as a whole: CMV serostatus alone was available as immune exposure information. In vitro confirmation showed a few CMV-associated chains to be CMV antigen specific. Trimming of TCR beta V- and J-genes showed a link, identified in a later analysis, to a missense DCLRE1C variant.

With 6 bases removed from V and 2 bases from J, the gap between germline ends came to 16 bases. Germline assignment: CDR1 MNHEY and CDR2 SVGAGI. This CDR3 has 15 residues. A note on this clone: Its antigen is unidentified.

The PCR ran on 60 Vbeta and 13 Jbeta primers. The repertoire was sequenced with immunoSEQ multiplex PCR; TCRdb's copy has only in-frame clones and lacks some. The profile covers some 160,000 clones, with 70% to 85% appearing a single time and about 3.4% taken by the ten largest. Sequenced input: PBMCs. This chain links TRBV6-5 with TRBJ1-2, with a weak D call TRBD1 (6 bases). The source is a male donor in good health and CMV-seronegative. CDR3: CASRTDPGQNYGYTF. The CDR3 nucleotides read TGTGCCAGCAGAACTGACCCTGGACAGAACTATGGCTACACCTTC.